This passage covers 23 T cell receptor beta chains from one sample sequenced in a study of vaccination and CD4 T cells after COVID-19. Documented treatment: approximately 10-day PBMC culture with coronavirus spike peptide pools or control peptides (ViraFEST assay). Once obtained from cultured CD4+ T cells, the DNA was sequenced using the Oncomine TCR Beta short-read assay. From the PCR reads, TCRdb called clonotypes with MiXCR, one entry per CDR3 protein. This sample has 15,000 to 20,000 distinct CDR3 sequences, with roughly 50% found just once. No antigen is known for these receptors. Sequenced sample: CD4+ T cells from blood, cultured in vitro. These receptors were taken from a human donor who had recovered from COVID-19.

The chain couples TRBV2 to TRBJ2-1; either TRBD1 or TRBD2 may fit D (5 bases each). CDR3 size: 13 residues. V was trimmed by 6 bases and J by 4 bases, leaving 10 bases between them. The germline CDR1 and CDR2 sequences are SNHLY and FYNNEI. The CDR3 region has the DNA TGTGCCAGCAGGACAGAGGGGTACAATGAGCAGTTCTTC. Translating it yields CASRTEGYNEQFF.

The rearrangement joins TRBV10-3 to TRBJ1-1; unclear D gene. The V gene lost 2 bases and the J gene lost 1 base, with 8 bases spanning the gap. In germline, CDR1 is ENHRY, CDR2 SYGVKD. The length of the CDR3 is 14 residues. For the CDR3, the DNA is TGTGCCATCAGTGAGCAGGCGGGGAACACTGAAGCTTTCTTT. Its translation: CAISEQAGNTEAFF.

The rearrangement links TRBV21-1 to TRBJ2-1; the table's D call TRBD2 went unverified against the DNA. TRBV21-1 is recorded as a pseudogene. The length of the CDR3 is 15 residues. The CDR3 region has the DNA TGTGCCAGCACGAGCCTAGCGGGATCCTACAATGAGCAGTTCTTC. Encoded protein: CASTSLAGSYNEQFF.

The chain has TRBV7-2 and TRBJ2-1; no reliable D call. The CDR3 runs 12 residues. Deletions cut 3 bases from V and 7 bases from J, with 7 bases between. The germline V gene encodes CDR1 SGHTA and CDR2 FQGNSA. The CDR3 bases are TGTGCCAGCAGCTTGTATAATAATGAGCAGTTCTTC. Protein: CASSLYNNEQFF.

The chain links TRBV20-1 to TRBJ2-7; D unresolved. Trimming removed 1 base from V and 4 bases from J, with 14 bases in between. Germline CDR1 is DFQATT and CDR2 is SNEGSKA (reference sequence). CDR3 size: 14 residues. The CDR3 reads CSARVTRARYEQYF. The CDR3 bases are TGCAGTGCTAGAGTCACACGGGCGAGATACGAGCAGTACTTC.

The V call is TRBV11-2, the J call TRBJ2-1; TRBD1 might be the D (6 bases). Germline loops: CDR1 SGHAT, CDR2 FQNNGV. The CDR3 sequence is 15 residues long. Trimming pared 4 bases from V and 0 bases from J, leaving 10 bases between. CDR3 DNA: TGTGCCAGCAGCTCGGACAGAAGCTCCTACAATGAGCAGTTCTTC. This encodes CASSSDRSSYNEQFF.

This clonotype was observed a few times. V usage is TRBV11-2 and J usage is TRBJ2-3, with D perhaps assigned TRBD1 or TRBD2 (5 bases each). Per the germline V gene, CDR1 is SGHAT and CDR2 is FQNNGV. The CDR3 is 17 residues long. Trimming pared 1 base from V and 2 bases from J, leaving 16 bases between. The CDR3: CASSLAYRKGTTDTQYF. CDR3 coding DNA: TGTGCCAGCAGCTTAGCCTACCGGAAGGGGACCACAGATACGCAGTATTTT.

This clonotype was observed a few times. The V gene is TRBV12-3 or TRBV12-4, the J gene TRBJ1-5; D perhaps matches TRBD1 (5 bases). There are 15 residues in the CDR3. The ends were cut back, 2 bases at V and 4 bases at J, with 12 bases in the middle. Here the CDR3 DNA reads TGTGCCAGCAGTTTACTCGGCAGGGCTAATCAGCCCCAGCATTTT. Its translation: CASSLLGRANQPQHF.

V usage is TRBV20-1 and J usage is TRBJ1-2; TRBD1 is a possible D gene (5 bases). The germline CDR1 and CDR2 sequences are DFQATT and SNEGSKA (reference sequence). Deletions cut 5 bases from V and 1 base from J, with 20 bases between. This CDR3 region has 16 residues. The CDR3 loop reads CSALTRDDTYNYGYTF. In DNA form, the CDR3 reads TGCAGTGCTTTAACACGGGACGACACATATAACTATGGCTACACCTTC.

This clonotype was recorded a few times. The gene calls are TRBV6-1 and TRBJ1-1, with a possible D match to TRBD1 (6 bases). In germline, CDR1 is MNHNS, CDR2 SASEGT. Trimming shortened V by 8 bases and J by 1 base, and 14 bases separated the two germline ends. The CDR3 sequence is 14 residues long. The chain's CDR3 is CASRGGGSNTEAFF. The CDR3 DNA reads TGTGCCAGCCGAGGGGGGGGCTCGAACACTGAAGCTTTCTTT.

This chain links TRBV7-2 with TRBJ1-5, with D possibly matching TRBD1 (5 bases). This CDR3 has 17 amino acids. In germline, CDR1 is SGHTA, CDR2 FQGNSA. Trimming took 2 bases from V and 0 from J, leaving 14 bases between them. CDR3 loop: CASSLFSGTGSNQPQHF. The DNA of the CDR3 is TGTGCCAGCAGCTTATTCTCCGGGACGGGTAGCAATCAGCCCCAGCATTTT.

The V and J genes are TRBV6-1 and TRBJ1-4; D remains unclear. V lost 6 bases to trimming and J lost 13 bases, with 15 bases between them. The germline V gene has CDR1 MNHNS and CDR2 SASEGT. The CDR3 has 12 residues. The CDR3 protein is CASRRTNSGLFF. The CDR3 DNA follows: TGTGCCAGCAGACGTACCAATAGTGGACTGTTTTTT.

CDR3 nucleotides: TGTGCCAGCAGAGGCCCGGGGGCCGGAAACACCATATATTTT. Its protein is CASRGPGAGNTIYF. V and J are TRBV7-2 and TRBJ1-3, with a weak D call TRBD1 (6 bases). With 6 bases removed from V and 4 bases from J, the gap between germline ends came to 13 bases. Germline-derived CDR1 and CDR2 are SGHTA and FQGNSA. The CDR3 extends over 14 amino acids.

To note about this clonotype: Its ends do not fully match the called genes, so a read error is possible. The chain has TRBV12-5 and TRBJ2-7; no reliable D call. There are 12 residues in the CDR3. CDR1 is LGHNT and CDR2 is FRNRAP in the germline V gene. The CDR3: CASGSRLYERYF. CDR3 nucleotide sequence: TGTGCTAGTGGTTCCCGGCTCTACGAGCGGTACTTC.

This clonotype was observed once. The V and J genes are TRBV7-2 and TRBJ1-2; perhaps TRBD1 as D (5 bases). This CDR3 contains 13 residues. Trimming took off 2 bases at V and 4 bases at J, with 8 bases between the two ends. Germline values: CDR1 SGHTA, CDR2 FQGNSA. CDR3 sequence reads: CASSLQGPYGYTF. The CDR3 DNA reads TGTGCCAGCAGCTTACAGGGACCCTATGGCTACACCTTC.

The gene calls are TRBV29-1 and TRBJ2-5; a possible D gene is TRBD1 (6 bases). Germline-derived CDR1 and CDR2 are SQVTM and ANQGSEA. CDR3 length: 13 amino acids. Trimming took off 4 bases at V and 5 bases at J, with 14 bases between the two ends. The CDR3 region has the DNA TGCAGCGTTGTAGCCAGTCAGGGGGAGACCCAGTACTTC. Protein sequence: CSVVASQGETQYF.

The chain employs TRBV20-1 and TRBJ1-1, with D tentatively TRBD1 (6 bases). Germline V CDR1 and CDR2: DFQATT, SNEGSKA (reference sequence). The CDR3 has 14 residues. V was shortened by 5 bases and J by 0 bases, with 13 bases between the two germline ends. CDR3 coding DNA: TGCAGTGCTCATAGGGGGAGGATGAACACTGAAGCTTTCTTT. Encoded protein: CSAHRGRMNTEAFF.

This clonotype has just a few counts. CDR3 DNA sequence: TGCAGTGCTGCCCCGGGGAACTCTGGAAACACCATATATTTT. Residues: CSAAPGNSGNTIYF. The gene calls are TRBV20-1 and TRBJ1-3, with unresolved D. V lost 5 bases, J lost 0 bases, and 11 bases lay in between. This CDR3 contains 14 residues. Per germline, CDR1 DFQATT and CDR2 SNEGSKA (reference sequence).

The chain is built from TRBV10-3 and TRBJ2-2; D remains unclear. The germline V gene encodes CDR1 ENHRY and CDR2 SYGVKD. The germline V and J ends were trimmed by 0 bases and 1 base, with 12 bases remaining between them. The CDR3 is made up of 17 amino acids. CDR3 sequence (DNA): TGTGCCATCAGTGAGTCGACTTGGCAGATGAACACCGGGGAGCTGTTTTTT. Translated: CAISESTWQMNTGELFF.

The genes are TRBV27 and TRBJ1-2; tentative D call: TRBD1 (5 bases). Germline CDR1 reads MNHEY; CDR2 reads SMNVEV (reference sequence). This CDR3 has 15 residues. V gave up 7 bases and J gave up 5 bases, with 20 bases separating them. The CDR3: CASKGGGGIWYGYTF. CDR3 bases: TGTGCCAGCAAGGGTGGGGGGGGGATTTGGTATGGCTACACCTTC.

The chain carries TRBV5-4 and TRBJ2-3; 8 bases are a match to TRBD2. This CDR3 contains 15 residues. The V and J ends lost 2 bases and 2 bases, in that order; junction bases with no gene match: 4. Germline CDR1 SGHNT, CDR2 YYREEE (reference sequence). The CDR3 reads CASSLAGASTDTQYF. The CDR3 DNA is TGTGCCAGCAGCTTAGCGGGAGCCTCCACAGATACGCAGTATTTT. Using reference TRBV5-4 and TRBJ2-3 for the parts outside the CDR3, the full variable domain is ETGVTQSPTHLIKTRGQQVTLRCSSQSGHNTVSWYQQALGQGPQFIFQYYREEENGRGNFPPRFSGLQFPNYSSELNVNALELDDSALYLCASSLAGASTDTQYFGPGTRLTVL.

The rearrangement uses TRBV2 and TRBJ1-5, with D tentatively TRBD1 (6 bases). CDR1 and CDR2 (germline): SNHLY, FYNNEI. With 6 bases removed from V and 7 bases from J, the gap between germline ends came to 19 bases. The CDR3 length is 15 residues. The CDR3 DNA reads TGTGCCAGCAGCCTACAGGGTGCCGATGGGCAGCCCCAGCATTTT. It specifies CASSLQGADGQPQHF.

This chain connects TRBV10-3 to TRBJ1-1; 8 nucleotides match TRBD1. Germline V lookup: CDR1 ENHRY, CDR2 SYGVKD. The CDR3 loop spans 15 amino acids. V was clipped by 3 bases and J by 7 bases; unmatched bases: 10. This CDR3 reads CAISDPRGLGGEAFF. The CDR3 nucleotides read TGTGCCATCAGTGACCCCAGGGGGCTGGGGGGTGAAGCTTTCTTT.